These 14 T cell receptor beta chains share one sample of origin, sequenced in a study of blood T cells in healthy people across ages (dated by TCRdb to the mid-2010s). The library relied on 5' RACE. The sequencer was an Illumina HiSeq 2500. A second PCR of 7 to 11 cycles was performed with a sample-barcoded 5' primer and a J-beta primer mix. TCRdb itself trimmed the public reads at Q25 with fastp, ran MiXCR and retained productive beta chains. A single entry per CDR3 protein holds the most common genes and DNA from its merged rows. In this sample the table shows over a million distinct CDR3 sequences, around two fifths of which occur a single time. Of the sample, 7.9% falls within the top ten clones. Material for sequencing was blood. The receptor source for this set is a woman between 18 and 29 years old in good health.

The rearrangement links TRBV2 to TRBJ1-2; weak D call: TRBD1 (5 bases). This CDR3 region has 13 residues. Deletions cut 4 bases from V and 0 bases from J, with 6 bases between. Germline CDR1 SNHLY, CDR2 FYNNEI. The CDR3 DNA sequence: TGTGCCAGCAGTGTGGACACTAACTATGGCTACACCTTC. This codes for CASSVDTNYGYTF.

The genes are TRBV25-1 and TRBJ2-5, with D tentatively TRBD2 (5 bases). Trimming cost V 8 bases and J 4 bases, with 11 bases left between them. Per the germline V gene, CDR1 is MGHDK and CDR2 is SYGVNS. This CDR3 spans 12 amino acids. The CDR3 region has the DNA TGTGCCAGCTCTAGCAGTCCAGAGACCCAGTACTTC. Translated: CASSSSPETQYF.

The chain couples TRBV4-1 to TRBJ2-7; D unresolved. This CDR3 region has 12 residues. V was cut by 6 bases and J by 7 bases, with 13 bases left in between. CDR1 and CDR2 from the germline V gene are MGHRA and YSYEKL. The CDR3 sequence: CASRPVGGEQYF. The CDR3 DNA reads as TGCGCCAGCAGGCCAGTGGGTGGGGAGCAGTACTTC.

The chain has TRBV6-1 and TRBJ1-2, with unresolved D. The germline gives CDR1 MNHNS, CDR2 SASEGT. The V end lost 1 base, the J end lost 4 bases, and 10 bases lay between the germline ends. The CDR3 runs 14 residues. This CDR3 reads CASSEVGVAYGYTF. CDR3 nucleotide sequence: TGTGCCAGCAGTGAAGTTGGGGTGGCCTATGGCTACACCTTC.

The gene calls are TRBV30 and TRBJ2-7; D is unclear. CDR1 and CDR2 from the germline V gene are GTSNPN and SVGIG (reference sequence). Between the trimmed V and J ends, which lost 6 bases and 1 base, there was a span of 19 bases. The CDR3 totals 15 residues. The CDR3 loop is CACKDPTSKSYEQYF. In DNA, the CDR3 is TGTGCCTGCAAAGATCCGACATCCAAGTCCTACGAGCAGTACTTC.

The V gene is TRBV28, the J gene TRBJ1-5; D is perhaps TRBD1 (5 bases). Germline-derived CDR1 and CDR2 are MDHEN and SYDVKM. There are 14 residues in the CDR3. Between the trimmed V and J ends, which lost 3 bases and 3 bases, there was a span of 9 bases. CDR3 sequence reads: CASSFQGFNQPQHF. The DNA for the CDR3 is TGTGCCAGCAGTTTCCAGGGTTTCAATCAGCCCCAGCATTTT.

The genes are TRBV15 and TRBJ1-2; D is unclear. Trimming removed 3 bases at V and 2 bases at J, with 10 bases between. Looked up from germline, CDR1 is LNHNV and CDR2 is YYDKDF (reference sequence). This CDR3 has 14 amino acids. This CDR3 reads CATSRWGGNYGYTF. CDR3 DNA: TGTGCCACCAGCAGGTGGGGAGGGAACTATGGCTACACCTTC.

This chain uses TRBV4-2 with TRBJ2-7; 7 nucleotides line up with TRBD2. The length of the CDR3 is 15 residues. Germline V lookup: CDR1 LGHNA, CDR2 YNFKEQ. The trim removed 0 bases at V and 7 bases at J, leaving 9 bases unmatched. The CDR3 sequence is CASSQDLGGMDEQYF. For the CDR3, the DNA is TGTGCCAGCAGCCAAGATCTGGGGGGGATGGATGAGCAGTACTTC.

This clonotype was seen a few times. The V and J genes are TRBV5-1 and TRBJ2-3; D might be TRBD1 (6 bases). Trimming took off 2 bases at V and 2 bases at J, with 18 bases between the two ends. Germline CDR1 SGHRS, CDR2 YFSETQ. This CDR3 region has 17 residues. CDR3 coding DNA: TGCGCCAGCAGCTTTGAATTTACCGGGACAAACACAGATACGCAGTATTTT. It specifies CASSFEFTGTNTDTQYF.

The chain has TRBV14 and TRBJ2-7; 13 bases map to TRBD2. The V and J ends lost 4 bases and 7 bases, in that order; junction bases with no gene match: 19. This CDR3 contains 19 residues. Germline V gives CDR1 SGHDN, CDR2 FVKESK. Written as DNA, the CDR3 is TGTGCCAGCAGCCGAGGACTAGCGGGAGTTGACCGGAGAGGAAATGAGCAGTACTTC. Its translation: CASSRGLAGVDRRGNEQYF. Complete variable domain (other parts from reference TRBV14 and TRBJ2-7): EAGVTQFPSHSVIEKGQTVTLRCDPISGHDNLYWYRRVMGKEIKFLLHFVKESKQDESGMPNNRFLAERTGGTYSTLKVQPAELEDSGVYFCASSRGLAGVDRRGNEQYFGPGTRLTVT.

The J gene is TRBJ2-4, the V gene TRBV5-1; no reliable D call. Deletions cut 4 bases from V and 8 bases from J, with 19 bases between. CDR1 and CDR2 (germline): SGHRS, YFSETQ. The CDR3 has 15 residues. DNA for the CDR3: TGCGCCAGCAGCCCAACGACACGGACCTTGTACATTCAGTACTTC. This gives the protein CASSPTTRTLYIQYF.

The V call is TRBV2, the J call TRBJ2-3; D call uncertain. The germline V gene encodes CDR1 SNHLY and CDR2 FYNNEI. V lost 11 bases, J lost 2 bases, and 11 bases lay in between. The CDR3 runs 12 residues. CDR3 residues: CACKTSTDTQYF. CDR3 nucleotides: TGTGCCTGCAAGACTTCCACAGATACGCAGTATTTT.

V and J are TRBV3-1 and TRBJ2-7; 11 nucleotides line up with TRBD2. Germline CDR1 is LGHDT and CDR2 is YNNKEL (reference sequence). V trimming: 4 bases; J trimming: 5 bases; junction bases outside the gene matches: 1. The CDR3 loop spans 13 amino acids. CDR3 bases: TGTGCCAGCAGCCGTAGCGGGAGGGACGAGCAGTACTTC. This codes for CASSRSGRDEQYF.

The chain is built from TRBV20-1 and TRBJ2-1; maybe TRBD2 (5 bases). Germline V gives CDR1 DFQATT, CDR2 SNEGSKA (reference sequence). CDR3 length: 13 amino acids. V was shortened by 3 bases and J by 7 bases, with 13 bases between the two germline ends. The CDR3 loop is CSARNTVANEQFF. For the CDR3, the DNA is TGCAGTGCTAGGAATACTGTAGCGAATGAGCAGTTCTTC.